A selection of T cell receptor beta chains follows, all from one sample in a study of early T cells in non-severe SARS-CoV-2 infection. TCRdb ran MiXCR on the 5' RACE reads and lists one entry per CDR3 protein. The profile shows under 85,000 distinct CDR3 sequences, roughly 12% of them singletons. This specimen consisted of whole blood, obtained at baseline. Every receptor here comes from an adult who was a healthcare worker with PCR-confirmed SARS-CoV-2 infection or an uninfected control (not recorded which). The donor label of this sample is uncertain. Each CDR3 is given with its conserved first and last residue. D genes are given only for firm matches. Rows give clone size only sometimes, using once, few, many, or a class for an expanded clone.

TGTGCCAGCAGTTCCAACAGGGTTAATGAGCAGTTCTTC | CASSSNRVNEQFF | TRBV6-5 | NA | TRBJ2-1 | NA
TGCAGCGTTGACGGACTTCCCTCCGGGGAGCTGTTTTTT | CSVDGLPSGELFF | TRBV29-1 | few | TRBJ2-2 | NA
TGTGCCAGCAGTTTAGGAGGACACCGCTTAACAGATACGCAGTATTTT | CASSLGGHRLTDTQYF | TRBV12-3/TRBV12-4 | NA | TRBJ2-3 | NA
TGCGCCAGCAGCTTGGAGGGGAACACTGAAGCTTTCTTT | CASSLEGNTEAFF | TRBV5-1 | many | TRBJ1-1 | NA
TGTGCCAGCACCCTGGCCTACAATGAGCAGTTCTTC | CASTLAYNEQFF | TRBV7-9 | many | TRBJ2-1 | NA
TGTGCCAGCAGTTATAACCCAGGGGTCGGTGAAAAACTGTTTTTT | CASSYNPGVGEKLFF | TRBV6-5 | few | TRBJ1-4 | NA
TGTGCCAGCAGCTTAGATCGAGGTAAACGCACAGATACGCAGTATTTT | CASSLDRGKRTDTQYF | TRBV11-2 | few | TRBJ2-3 | NA
TGTGCCAGCTTCCCCTTCCCAATCCCGGGACAGGGAAACTATGGCTACACCTTC | CASFPFPIPGQGNYGYTF | TRBV9 | medium-sized | TRBJ1-2 | TRBD1
TGTGCCAGCAGCCAACGGGGACCCACCCAAGCTTTCTTT | CASSQRGPTQAFF | TRBV7-2 | NA | TRBJ1-1 | NA
TGTGCCAGCTCACCTGAGGTGACAGGGCCGTACTATGGCTACACCTTC | CASSPEVTGPYYGYTF | TRBV18 | few | TRBJ1-2 | TRBD1
TGTGCCATCAACACCGGGTACAATCAGCCCCAGCATTTT | CAINTGYNQPQHF | TRBV10-3 | NA | TRBJ1-5 | NA
TGTGCCAGCAGCCCTAACAGGGGAAGTTTCACCGGGGAGCTGTTTTTT | CASSPNRGSFTGELFF | TRBV7-2 | NA | TRBJ2-2 | TRBD1
TGTGCCAGCAGCCCCGGACTTCTTTGGAGTGGTGAGCAGTTCTTC | CASSPGLLWSGEQFF | TRBV5-6 | many | TRBJ2-1 | NA
TGCAGTGCTAGTAGGCAGAGTAACACCGGGGAGCTGTTTTTT | CSASRQSNTGELFF | TRBV20-1 | many | TRBJ2-2 | NA
TGTGCCAGCTCATCGGGACGAGAGGGGGAGACCCAGTACTTC | CASSSGREGETQYF | TRBV18 | NA | TRBJ2-5 | NA
TGCAGCGTAGCGAGGGGTTACTATGGCTACACCTTC | CSVARGYYGYTF | TRBV29-1 | few | TRBJ1-2 | NA
TGTGCCAGCAGTGTGGGATCGTCGGGGTATTCACCCCTCCACTTT | CASSVGSSGYSPLHF | TRBV2 | few | TRBJ1-6 | NA
TGTGCCAGCAGCGCCGGGGACCGTCGTTGGCAGTACTTC | CASSAGDRRWQYF | TRBV12-3/TRBV12-4 | many | TRBJ2-7 | NA
NA | CASSTSTGGNQPQHF | TRBV12-3/TRBV12-4 | many | TRBJ1-5 | NA
TGTGCCTGGAGGAACCATGGGTTCACTGAAGCTTTCTTT | CAWRNHGFTEAFF | TRBV30 | NA | TRBJ1-1 | NA
TGTGCCAGCAGCCAAGCGAGGACAGGGGGCGTCCACGAGCAGTACTTC | CASSQARTGGVHEQYF | TRBV5-8 | NA | TRBJ2-7 | TRBD1
TGCGCCAGCAGCTCAAGCGCGAACACCGGGGAGCTGTTTTTT | CASSSSANTGELFF | TRBV5-1 | many | TRBJ2-2 | NA
TGCAGTGCCAGTGGGAGCGGGAGGCCCCAAGAGACCCAGTACTTC | CSASGSGRPQETQYF | TRBV20-1 | many | TRBJ2-5 | TRBD2
TGTGCCAGCAGCCCGGGGGGGGCTTGGGAGCAGTTCTTC | CASSPGGAWEQFF | TRBV7-6 | NA | TRBJ2-1 | TRBD2
TGTGCCAGCAGCCAGAAGCGCTCCTACAATGAGCAGTTCTTC | CASSQKRSYNEQFF | TRBV7-8 | few | TRBJ2-1 | NA
TGCAGTGCAACCACCGGGACGCGATATGGCTACACCTTC | CSATTGTRYGYTF | TRBV20-1 | few | TRBJ1-2 | NA
TGTGCCAGCAGCTTAGGAAGGACAGAAGAAAAACTGTTTTTT | CASSLGRTEEKLFF | TRBV7-2 | few | TRBJ1-4 | NA
TGTGCCAGCAGCTTAAGTCAGACCCCCGGGGGCGAGCAGTACTTC | CASSLSQTPGGEQYF | TRBV11-3 | NA | TRBJ2-7 | NA
TGCGCCAGCAGTTCGGAGGGACAAGAAGATGAAAAACTGTTTTTT | CASSSEGQEDEKLFF | TRBV5-1 | few | TRBJ1-4 | NA
TGTGCCAGCAGCTTAATGAACGGAGCCTACAATGAGCAGTTCTTC | CASSLMNGAYNEQFF | TRBV7-3 | few | TRBJ2-1 | NA
TGTGCCAGCAGCGTAGCTGACTCTGGAAACACCATATATTTT | CASSVADSGNTIYF | TRBV9 | many | TRBJ1-3 | NA
TGTGCCAGCAGCTCACAAGGGACGAACACTGAAGCTTTCTTT | CASSSQGTNTEAFF | TRBV11-3 | few | TRBJ1-1 | NA
TGCGCCAGCAGCCAAGACAGGTTGACGGCCCCAATTGGCTACACCTTC | CASSQDRLTAPIGYTF | TRBV4-1 | few | TRBJ1-2 | NA
TGCGCCAGCATAGGTACAGGAATCTTCGCCGGGGAGCTGTTTTTT | CASIGTGIFAGELFF | TRBV5-1 | NA | TRBJ2-2 | NA
TGTGCCAGCAGGAGGGTCCTCGGTCCCGAGCAGTACTTC | CASRRVLGPEQYF | TRBV6-1 | few | TRBJ2-7 | NA
TGTGCCATCAGTGAACAGGGGGCGGAAAATGAGCAGTTCTTC | CAISEQGAENEQFF | TRBV10-3 | NA | TRBJ2-1 | TRBD1
TGCGCCAGCAGCTTGGGGAGCGCGATAACCCAAGAGACCCAGTACTTC | CASSLGSAITQETQYF | TRBV5-1 | many | TRBJ2-5 | NA
TGCGCCAGCAGCTTACTAGCGGGGGGGTTAAGGGAGCAGTTCTTC | CASSLLAGGLREQFF | TRBV4-1 | many | TRBJ2-1 | TRBD2
TGTGCCAGCAGCTCCGGACAGGGGAACTACGAGCAGTACTTC | CASSSGQGNYEQYF | TRBV5-6 | few | TRBJ2-7 | TRBD1
TGTGCCAGCAGCTTGTTTCTGGGGGGGCCAGATACGCAGTATTTT | CASSLFLGGPDTQYF | TRBV7-9 | few | TRBJ2-3 | NA
TGTGCCAGCAGTTTACAGGGGGTCACTGAAGCTTTCTTT | CASSLQGVTEAFF | TRBV12-3/TRBV12-4 | NA | TRBJ1-1 | TRBD1
TGTGCCAGCAGCGCGTATTCCGGGACAGAGGATGGCTACACCTTC | CASSAYSGTEDGYTF | TRBV9 | NA | TRBJ1-2 | TRBD1
TGTGCCAGCAGCTTAGCGGCGGGAGGGGGCCTCTACAATGAGCAGTTCTTC | CASSLAAGGGLYNEQFF | TRBV7-3 | few | TRBJ2-1 | TRBD2
TGTGCCAGCAGCACAGGAAGGAACGGGGAGCTGTTTTTT | CASSTGRNGELFF | TRBV12-3/TRBV12-4 | NA | TRBJ2-2 | NA
TGTGCCAGCAGCTTAGACTGGACTAGCTCCTACGAGCAGTACTTC | CASSLDWTSSYEQYF | TRBV7-2 | few | TRBJ2-7 | TRBD2
TGTGCCAGCAACGGGGGACAGGGGTTTTCCTACGAGCAGTACTTC | CASNGGQGFSYEQYF | TRBV25-1 | many | TRBJ2-7 | TRBD1
TGTGCCTGTCCCCCCGCCAAAGCGAGGCCCCAGCATTTT | CACPPAKARPQHF | TRBV30 | NA | TRBJ1-5 | NA
TGTGCCAGCAGCTCTTCGGACAAGAACATTGAAGCTTTCTTT | CASSSSDKNIEAFF | TRBV11-2 | NA | TRBJ1-1 | NA
TGTGCCAGCGAGGGGAGCTCCTACGAGCAGTACTTC | CASEGSSYEQYF | TRBV7-9 | many | TRBJ2-7 | NA
TGCGCCAGCAGCCAAGATATTTTTACAGATACGCAGTATTTT | CASSQDIFTDTQYF | TRBV4-1 | few | TRBJ2-3 | NA
TGTGCCAGCAGCCGGATTAGTGGCCGGACAATCAACACTGAAGCTTTCTTT | CASSRISGRTINTEAFF | TRBV7-6 | many | TRBJ1-1 | NA
TGTGCCTGGAGTGTGTCTAGCGGACAAGAGACCCAGTACTTC | CAWSVSSGQETQYF | TRBV30 | many | TRBJ2-5 | TRBD2
TGCAGTGCTAGAGATGGAGGGACAGGGGCCTATAATTCACCCCTCCACTTT | CSARDGGTGAYNSPLHF | TRBV20-1 | few | TRBJ1-6 | TRBD1
TGCAGTGCCAATTATGGGACTGCAACCAATGAGCAGTTCTTC | CSANYGTATNEQFF | TRBV20-1 | NA | TRBJ2-1 | NA
TGTGCCAGTAGTATGAGACTAGCCTCCGGGGAGCTGTTTTTT | CASSMRLASGELFF | TRBV19 | NA | TRBJ2-2 | TRBD2
TGCAGCGTTGTAATGGAGGGCGTTGAAGATACGCAGTATTTT | CSVVMEGVEDTQYF | TRBV29-1 | NA | TRBJ2-3 | NA
TGTGCCAGCAGTTTCCGGGCAGGCTGGGGGACTAACTATGGCTACACCTTC | CASSFRAGWGTNYGYTF | TRBV12-3/TRBV12-4 | NA | TRBJ1-2 | NA
TGTGCCAGCAGTTTGGTAGGGTACAATGAGCAGTTCTTC | CASSLVGYNEQFF | TRBV28 | NA | TRBJ2-1 | NA